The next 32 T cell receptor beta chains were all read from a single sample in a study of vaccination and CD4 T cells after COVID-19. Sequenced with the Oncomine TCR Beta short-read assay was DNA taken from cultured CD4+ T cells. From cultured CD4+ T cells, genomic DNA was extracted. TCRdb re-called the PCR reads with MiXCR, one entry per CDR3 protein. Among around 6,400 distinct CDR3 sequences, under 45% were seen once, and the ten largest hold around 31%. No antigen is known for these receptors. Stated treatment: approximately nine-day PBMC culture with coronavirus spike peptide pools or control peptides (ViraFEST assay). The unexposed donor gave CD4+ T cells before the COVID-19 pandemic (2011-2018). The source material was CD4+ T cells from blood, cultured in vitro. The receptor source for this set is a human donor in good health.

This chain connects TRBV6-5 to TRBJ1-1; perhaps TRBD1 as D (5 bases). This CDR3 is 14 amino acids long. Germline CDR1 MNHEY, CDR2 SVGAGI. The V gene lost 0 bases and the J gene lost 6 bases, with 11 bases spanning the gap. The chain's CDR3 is CASSYSGTGAEAFF. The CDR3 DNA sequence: TGTGCCAGCAGTTACTCCGGGACCGGTGCTGAAGCTTTCTTT.

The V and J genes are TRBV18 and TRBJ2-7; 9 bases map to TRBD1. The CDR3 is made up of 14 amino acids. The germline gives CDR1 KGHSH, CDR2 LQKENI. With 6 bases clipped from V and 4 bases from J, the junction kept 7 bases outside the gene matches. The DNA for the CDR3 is TGTGCCAGCTCGCCGGGACAGGGTATGTACGAGCAGTACTTC. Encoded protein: CASSPGQGMYEQYF.

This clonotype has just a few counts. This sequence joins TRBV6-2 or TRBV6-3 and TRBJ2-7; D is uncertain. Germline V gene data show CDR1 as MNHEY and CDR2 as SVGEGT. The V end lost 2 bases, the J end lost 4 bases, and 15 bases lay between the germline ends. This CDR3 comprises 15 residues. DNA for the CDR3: TGTGCCAGCAGTTACGGTGCTGCCTCCTGGTACGAGCAGTACTTC. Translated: CASSYGAASWYEQYF.

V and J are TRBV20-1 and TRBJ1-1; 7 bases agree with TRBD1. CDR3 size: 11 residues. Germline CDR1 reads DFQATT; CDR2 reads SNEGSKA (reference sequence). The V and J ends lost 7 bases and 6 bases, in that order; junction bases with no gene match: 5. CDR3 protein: CSGKGGAEAFF. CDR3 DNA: TGCAGTGGTAAAGGGGGCGCTGAAGCTTTCTTT.

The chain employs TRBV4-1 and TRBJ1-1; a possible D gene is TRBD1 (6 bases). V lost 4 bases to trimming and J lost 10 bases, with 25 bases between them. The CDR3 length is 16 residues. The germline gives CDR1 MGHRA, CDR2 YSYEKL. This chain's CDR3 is CASSRESGADLPRAFF. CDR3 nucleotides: TGCGCCAGCAGCCGTGAGTCAGGGGCCGACCTTCCAAGAGCTTTCTTT.

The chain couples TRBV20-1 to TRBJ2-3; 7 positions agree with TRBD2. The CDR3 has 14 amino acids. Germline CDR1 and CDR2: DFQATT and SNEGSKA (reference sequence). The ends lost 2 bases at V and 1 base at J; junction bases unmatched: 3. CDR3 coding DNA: TGCAGTGCTAGATTTACTAGCGGCACAGATACGCAGTATTTT. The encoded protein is CSARFTSGTDTQYF.

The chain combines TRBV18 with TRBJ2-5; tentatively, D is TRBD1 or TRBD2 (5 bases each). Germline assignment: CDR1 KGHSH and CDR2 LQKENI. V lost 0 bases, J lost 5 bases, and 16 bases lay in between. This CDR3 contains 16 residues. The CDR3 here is CASSPPTGTVEETQYF. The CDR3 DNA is TGTGCCAGCTCACCACCTACCGGGACGGTGGAGGAGACCCAGTACTTC. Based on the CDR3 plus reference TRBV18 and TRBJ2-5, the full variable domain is NAGVMQNPRHLVRRRGQEARLRCSPMKGHSHVYWYRQLPEEGLKFMVYLQKENIIDESGMPKERFSAEFPKEGPSILRIQQVVRGDSAAYFCASSPPTGTVEETQYFGPGTRLLVL.

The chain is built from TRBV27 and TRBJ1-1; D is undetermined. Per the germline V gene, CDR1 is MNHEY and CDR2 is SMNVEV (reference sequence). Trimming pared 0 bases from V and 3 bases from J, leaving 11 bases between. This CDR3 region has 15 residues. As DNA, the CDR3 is TGTGCCAGCAGTTTATCAAACTCGGGTTACACTGAAGCTTTCTTT. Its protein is CASSLSNSGYTEAFF.

In DNA form, the CDR3 reads TGTGCCAGCAGCTTAGGGCCTAGCGGGAGGAATGAGCAGTTCTTC. Its protein is CASSLGPSGRNEQFF. The J gene is TRBJ2-1, the V gene TRBV7-2, with 11 bases aligning to TRBD2. The CDR3 consists of 15 residues. The V gene's germline CDR1 is SGHTA and CDR2 FQGNSA. V gave up 1 base and J gave up 7 bases; unmatched junction bases: 3.

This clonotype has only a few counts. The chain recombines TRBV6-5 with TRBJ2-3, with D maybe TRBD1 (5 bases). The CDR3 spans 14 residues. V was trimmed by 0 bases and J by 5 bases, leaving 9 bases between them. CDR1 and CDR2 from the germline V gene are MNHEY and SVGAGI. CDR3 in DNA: TGTGCCAGCAGTTACTCAGGGGCGAAAGATACGCAGTATTTT. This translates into CASSYSGAKDTQYF.

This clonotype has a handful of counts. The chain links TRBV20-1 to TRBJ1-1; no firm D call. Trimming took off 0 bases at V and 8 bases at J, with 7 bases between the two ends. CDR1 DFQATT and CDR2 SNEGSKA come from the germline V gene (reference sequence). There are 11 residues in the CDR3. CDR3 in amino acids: CSAREREEAFF. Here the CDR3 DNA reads TGCAGTGCTAGAGAGAGGGAAGAAGCTTTCTTT.

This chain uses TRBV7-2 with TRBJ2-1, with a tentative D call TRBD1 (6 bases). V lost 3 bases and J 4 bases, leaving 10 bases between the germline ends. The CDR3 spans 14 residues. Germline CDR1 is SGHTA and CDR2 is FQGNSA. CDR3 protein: CASSFRTAYNEQFF. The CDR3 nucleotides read TGTGCCAGCAGCTTCAGGACAGCTTACAATGAGCAGTTCTTC.

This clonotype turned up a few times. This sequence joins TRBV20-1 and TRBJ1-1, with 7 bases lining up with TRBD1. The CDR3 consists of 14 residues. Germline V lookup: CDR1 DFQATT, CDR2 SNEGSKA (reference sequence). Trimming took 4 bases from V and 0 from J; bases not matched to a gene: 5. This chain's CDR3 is CSAKDRSMNTEAFF. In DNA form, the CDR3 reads TGCAGTGCTAAGGACAGGAGCATGAACACTGAAGCTTTCTTT.

CDR3 region: CASSGPGDNSPLHF. For the CDR3, the DNA is TGTGCCAGCAGCGGGCCAGGGGATAATTCACCCCTCCACTTT. This sequence joins TRBV7-3 and TRBJ1-6; possibly TRBD1 for D (6 bases). The germline V and J ends were trimmed by 5 bases and 5 bases, with 10 bases remaining between them. CDR1 and CDR2 (germline): SGHTA, FQGTGA. This CDR3 has 14 residues.

In DNA, the CDR3 is TGTGCCACCAGCAGAGCTGGGACGGAGGGCTACGAGCAGTACTTC. It yields the protein CATSRAGTEGYEQYF. This chain links TRBV15 with TRBJ2-7; D is possibly TRBD2 (6 bases). V was clipped by 1 base and J by 3 bases, with 13 bases between them. The CDR3 has 15 amino acids. Germline lookup yields CDR1 LNHNV and CDR2 YYDKDF (reference sequence).

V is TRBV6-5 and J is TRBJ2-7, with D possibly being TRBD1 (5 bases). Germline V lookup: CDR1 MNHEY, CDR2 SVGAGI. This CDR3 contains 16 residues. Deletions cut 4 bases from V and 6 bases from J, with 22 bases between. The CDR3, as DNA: TGTGCCAGCAGTTTCGAAGGCCTAGGGGCGAGTGTCGAGCAGTACTTC. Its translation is CASSFEGLGASVEQYF.

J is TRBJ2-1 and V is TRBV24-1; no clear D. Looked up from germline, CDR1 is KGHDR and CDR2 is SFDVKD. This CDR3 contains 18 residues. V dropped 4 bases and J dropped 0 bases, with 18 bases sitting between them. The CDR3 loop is CATSDATARARSYNEQFF. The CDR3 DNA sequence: TGTGCCACCAGTGACGCGACCGCCCGAGCTCGCTCCTACAATGAGCAGTTCTTC.

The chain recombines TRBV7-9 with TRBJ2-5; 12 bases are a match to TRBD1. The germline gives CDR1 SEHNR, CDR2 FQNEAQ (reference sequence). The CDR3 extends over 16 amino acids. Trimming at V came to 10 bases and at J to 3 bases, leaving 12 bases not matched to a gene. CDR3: CATQLGTGGREETQYF. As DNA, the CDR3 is TGTGCCACCCAACTCGGGACAGGGGGCCGGGAAGAGACCCAGTACTTC.

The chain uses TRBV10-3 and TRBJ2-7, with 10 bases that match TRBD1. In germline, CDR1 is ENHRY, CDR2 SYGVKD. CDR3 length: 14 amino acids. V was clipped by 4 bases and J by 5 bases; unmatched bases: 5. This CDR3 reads CAISGRQGANEQYF. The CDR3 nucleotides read TGTGCCATCAGTGGGAGACAGGGGGCGAACGAGCAGTACTTC.

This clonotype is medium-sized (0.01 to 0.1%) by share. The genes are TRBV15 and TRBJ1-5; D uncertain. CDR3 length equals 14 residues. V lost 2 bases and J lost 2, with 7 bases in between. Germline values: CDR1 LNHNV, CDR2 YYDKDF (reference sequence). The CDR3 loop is CATSRSTRNQPQHF. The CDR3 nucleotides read TGTGCCACCAGCAGATCCACCCGCAATCAGCCCCAGCATTTT.

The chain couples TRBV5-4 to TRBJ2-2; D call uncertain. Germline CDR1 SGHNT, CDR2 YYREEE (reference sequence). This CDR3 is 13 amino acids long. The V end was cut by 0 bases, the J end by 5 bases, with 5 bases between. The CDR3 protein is CASSLDVTGELFF. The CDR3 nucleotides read TGTGCCAGCAGCTTGGATGTTACCGGGGAGCTGTTTTTT.

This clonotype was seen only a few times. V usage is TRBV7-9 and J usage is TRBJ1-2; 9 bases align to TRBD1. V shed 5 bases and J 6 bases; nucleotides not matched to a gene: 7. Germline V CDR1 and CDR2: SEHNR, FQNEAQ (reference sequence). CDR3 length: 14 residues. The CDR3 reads CASSPRQGVHGYTF. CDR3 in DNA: TGTGCCAGCAGCCCAAGACAGGGGGTACATGGCTACACCTTC.

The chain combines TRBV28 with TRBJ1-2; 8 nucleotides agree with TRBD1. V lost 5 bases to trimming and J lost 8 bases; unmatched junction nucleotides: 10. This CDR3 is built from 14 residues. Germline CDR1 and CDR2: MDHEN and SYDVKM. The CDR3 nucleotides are TGTGCCAGCAGTCTCGGACAGGGAGGATCCGGCTACACCTTC. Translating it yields CASSLGQGGSGYTF.

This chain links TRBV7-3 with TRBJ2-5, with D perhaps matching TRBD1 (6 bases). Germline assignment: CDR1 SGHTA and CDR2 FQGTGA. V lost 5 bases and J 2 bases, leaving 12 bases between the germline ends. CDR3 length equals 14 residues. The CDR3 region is CASSGTSYQETQYF. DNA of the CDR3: TGTGCCAGCAGCGGGACATCTTATCAAGAGACCCAGTACTTC.

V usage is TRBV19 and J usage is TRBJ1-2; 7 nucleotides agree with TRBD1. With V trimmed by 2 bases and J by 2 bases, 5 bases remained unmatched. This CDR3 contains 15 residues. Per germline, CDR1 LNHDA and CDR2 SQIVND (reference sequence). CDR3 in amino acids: CASSIRDSLNYGYTF. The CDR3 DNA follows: TGTGCCAGTAGTATACGGGACAGCTTGAACTATGGCTACACCTTC.

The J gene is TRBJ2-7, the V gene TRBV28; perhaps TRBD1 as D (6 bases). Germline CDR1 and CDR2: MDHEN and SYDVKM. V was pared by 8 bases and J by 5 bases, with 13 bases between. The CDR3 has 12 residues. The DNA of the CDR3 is TGTGCCAGCGCTGAGGGGGAGCACGAGCAGTACTTC. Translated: CASAEGEHEQYF.

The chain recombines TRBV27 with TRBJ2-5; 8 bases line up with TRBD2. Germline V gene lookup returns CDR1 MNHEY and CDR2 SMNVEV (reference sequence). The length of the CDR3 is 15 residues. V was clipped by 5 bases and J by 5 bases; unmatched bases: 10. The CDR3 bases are TGTGCCAGCAGTGACGGGACTAGGGTGGGGGAGACCCAGTACTTC. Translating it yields CASSDGTRVGETQYF.

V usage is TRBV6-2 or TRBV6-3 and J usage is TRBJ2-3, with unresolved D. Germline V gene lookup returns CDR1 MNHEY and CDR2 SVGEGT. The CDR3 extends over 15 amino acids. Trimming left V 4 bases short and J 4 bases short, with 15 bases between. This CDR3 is CASSLRPQAPDTQYF. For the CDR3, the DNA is TGTGCCAGCAGTTTACGCCCTCAAGCGCCAGATACGCAGTATTTT.

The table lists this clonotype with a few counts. CDR3: CASSPRAGTGIGGYTF. CDR3 coding DNA: TGTGCCAGCTCTCCCAGAGCCGGTACAGGGATAGGTGGCTACACCTTC. The chain couples TRBV18 to TRBJ1-2; a weak D match, TRBD1 (6 bases). The CDR3 runs to 16 residues. Trimming took off 6 bases at V and 7 bases at J, with 24 bases between the two ends. Per germline, CDR1 KGHSH and CDR2 LQKENI. Full variable domain (rest looked up from reference TRBV18 and TRBJ1-2): NAGVMQNPRHLVRRRGQEARLRCSPMKGHSHVYWYRQLPEEGLKFMVYLQKENIIDESGMPKERFSAEFPKEGPSILRIQQVVRGDSAAYFCASSPRAGTGIGGYTFGSGTRLTVV.

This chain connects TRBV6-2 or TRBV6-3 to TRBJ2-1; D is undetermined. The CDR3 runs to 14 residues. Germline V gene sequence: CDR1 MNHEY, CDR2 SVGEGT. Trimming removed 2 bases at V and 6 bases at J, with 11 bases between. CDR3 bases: TGTGCCAGCAGTTACCCTCTGACTCCCAATGAGCAGTTCTTC. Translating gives CASSYPLTPNEQFF.

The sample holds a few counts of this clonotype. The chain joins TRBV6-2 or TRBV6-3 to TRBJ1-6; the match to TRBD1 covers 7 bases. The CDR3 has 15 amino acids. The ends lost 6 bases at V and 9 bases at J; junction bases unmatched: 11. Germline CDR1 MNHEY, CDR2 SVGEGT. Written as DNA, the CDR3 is TGTGCCAGCAGAACTTACAGGGGTGGAAGTTCACCCCTCCACTTT. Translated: CASRTYRGGSSPLHF.

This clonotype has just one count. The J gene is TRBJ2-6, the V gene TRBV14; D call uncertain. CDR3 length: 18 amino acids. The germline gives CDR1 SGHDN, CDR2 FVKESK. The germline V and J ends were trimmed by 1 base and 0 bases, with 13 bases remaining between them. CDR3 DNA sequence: TGTGCCAGCAGCCAAGGAGCTAGGCCGTACTCTGGGGCCAACGTCCTGACTTTC. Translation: CASSQGARPYSGANVLTF.